What follows describes a single TCR beta chain. This clonotype showed up just a few times. What this receptor recognizes is not known. The input lacks base qualities; no much larger clone sits a single base away. The instrument given in TCRdb is Illumina HiSeq 1500. TCRdb itself trimmed the public reads at Q25 with fastp, ran MiXCR and retained productive beta chains. Here each entry gathers all rows of one CDR3 protein and keeps the most common genes and DNA. A total of about 900,000 distinct CDR3 sequences appear in this sample, about a third of them only once. The ten largest clones add up to 10% to 15% of the sample. This entry is derived from a study of T cell repertoires in cytomegalovirus infection (dated by TCRdb to between 2018 and 2021). Describing the broader study: The peptide stimulations were aimed at well-studied HLA-B-restricted epitopes as well as recently identified HLA-C-restricted CMV epitopes, whose presentation resists viral immunomodulation. The HLA type of each donor mattered for the analysis, because public TCR beta signatures pointed to carriage of CMV infection along with the matching HLA type. Overall results and qualifications from the work: Carriers of CMV infection plus the relevant HLA type were discriminated by the cumulative frequency of public TCR beta family members in the study cohort and in an independent 352-donor cohort. In the ex vivo response, HLA-C-restricted CMV-specific TCR beta clonotypes were dominant, and in two of eight donors the single most frequent clonotype came from this HLA-C-restricted group.

Per the publication, the treatment or condition label means: in vitro stimulation with specific CMV peptide epitopes to enrich CMV-specific T cells. From V the trimming removes 5 bases and from J it removes 5 bases, while the gene matches leave 10 bases of the junction unaccounted for. CDR1 and CDR2 were assigned from the germline V gene as SGHTA and FQGNSA. The CDR3 sequence holds 16 residues, the cysteine and phenylalanine included. The only DNA kept is the CDR3, 48 bases in frame from the first base. This clonotype was obtained from a human donor in good health (CMV status not recorded). Some clones in this sample may be carry-over from other donors' samples. The rearrangement combines TRBV7-2 with TRBJ1-4; 8 nucleotides in the junction match TRBD1. The sequences come from cultured CD8+ T cells from PBMCs, collected from culture after CMV antigen stimulation. This receptor has the CDR3 CASSLTSGGPNEKLFF. In nucleotides, the sequence is TGTGCCAGCAGCCTAACCTCAGGGGGCCCAAATGAAAAACTGTTTTTT.